The 17 T cell receptor beta chains given below trace back to one sample, sequenced in a study of T cells in Graves' hyperthyroidism and ophthalmopathy. Amplified TCR beta CDR3 regions came from RNA transcripts. When the TCR CDR3 underwent first-round RT-PCR, the HTBI primer set was used. TCRdb reanalysed the multiplex PCR reads using MiXCR and keeps one entry per CDR3 protein. The table shows approximately 600,000 distinct CDR3 sequences, with around 14% occurring only once. The sample comprised blood. The origin of the receptors is a young woman with Graves' ophthalmopathy.

V usage is TRBV19 and J usage is TRBJ1-2; unclear D gene. Germline V lookup: CDR1 LNHDA, CDR2 SQIVND (reference sequence). V lost 9 bases to trimming and J lost 1 base, with 18 bases between them. This CDR3 contains 15 residues. The CDR3 sequence: CASLPRTDVNYGYTF. In DNA, the CDR3 is TGTGCCAGCCTCCCCCGGACGGATGTTAACTATGGCTACACCTTC. The full variable domain, completed using reference TRBV19 and TRBJ1-2, is DGGITQSPKYLFRKEGQNVTLSCEQNLNHDAMYWYRQDPGQGLRLIYYSQIVNDFQKGDIAEGYSVSREKKESFPLTVTSAQKNPTAFYLCASLPRTDVNYGYTFGSGTRLTVV.

At least ten counts were recorded for this clonotype. This rearrangement joins TRBV7-9 to TRBJ2-1; D perhaps matches TRBD1 (6 bases). The V end lost 1 base, the J end lost 9 bases, and 19 bases lay between the germline ends. This CDR3 has 16 residues. Germline assignment: CDR1 SEHNR and CDR2 FQNEAQ (reference sequence). Here the CDR3 reads CASSLGNGQSSVEQFF. For the CDR3, the DNA is TGTGCCAGCAGCTTAGGAAACGGACAGAGCTCGGTTGAGCAGTTCTTC.

This clonotype was detected ten times or more. This chain joins TRBV12-3 or TRBV12-4 and TRBJ2-7, with 11 bases fitting TRBD2. The CDR3 totals 15 residues. V lost 5 bases to trimming and J lost 3 bases; unmatched junction nucleotides: 6. The CDR3 nucleotides are TGTGCCAGCAGTATACTAGCGGGAGTTTACTACGAGCAGTACTTC. Residues: CASSILAGVYYEQYF.

This clonotype came up a few times. The chain's CDR3 is CASSEGGAGKLFF. CDR3 in DNA: TGTGCCAGCAGTGAAGGGGGGGCCGGAAAACTGTTTTTT. The chain carries TRBV25-1 and TRBJ1-4; possibly TRBD1 for D (6 bases). The V end lost 2 bases, the J end lost 10 bases, and 11 bases lay between the germline ends. Looked up from germline, CDR1 is MGHDK and CDR2 is SYGVNS. The CDR3 sequence is 13 residues long.

This clonotype came up many times. The chain carries TRBV20-1 and TRBJ2-7; 10 nucleotides agree with TRBD2. Germline assignment: CDR1 DFQATT and CDR2 SNEGSKA (reference sequence). Trimming took 6 bases from V and 4 from J; bases not matched to a gene: 3. This CDR3 is 12 amino acids long. This CDR3 reads CSALAGLYEQYF. The CDR3 DNA is TGCAGTGCACTAGCGGGACTGTACGAGCAGTACTTC.

In this sample, this clonotype turned up many times. The chain combines TRBV27 with TRBJ2-7, with a possible D match to TRBD1 (5 bases). This CDR3 has 15 amino acids. Trimming took 7 bases from V and 2 from J, leaving 18 bases between them. The germline CDR1 and CDR2 sequences are MNHEY and SMNVEV (reference sequence). Here the CDR3 DNA reads TGTGCCAGCACCGAGACCATGGGGCGGACCTACGAGCAGTACTTC. It specifies CASTETMGRTYEQYF.

V and J are TRBV6-2 or TRBV6-3 and TRBJ2-3; 11 nucleotides match TRBD2. The CDR3 extends over 19 amino acids. CDR1 and CDR2 from the germline V gene are MNHEY and SVGEGT. V shed 4 bases and J 2 bases; nucleotides not matched to a gene: 14. The CDR3 loop is CASSLWLAGGPNSTDTQYF. CDR3 coding DNA: TGTGCCAGCAGTTTATGGCTAGCGGGAGGCCCCAACTCCACAGATACGCAGTATTTT.

This clonotype has at least ten counts. This CDR3 is CASSLVTGGLGYEQYF. The CDR3 DNA sequence: TGTGCCAGCAGCTTAGTTACAGGGGGCCTCGGATACGAGCAGTACTTC. The J gene is TRBJ2-7, the V gene TRBV7-8, with 9 bases fitting TRBD1. The CDR3 length is 16 residues. CDR1 and CDR2 from the germline V gene are SGHVS and FQNEAQ. Trimming at V came to 1 base and at J to 4 bases, leaving 8 bases not matched to a gene. Filled out from reference TRBV7-8 and TRBJ2-7, the complete variable domain reads GAGVSQSPRYKVAKRGQDVALRCDPISGHVSLFWYQQALGQGPEFLTYFQNEAQLDKSGLPSDRFFAERPEGSVSTLKIQRTQQEDSAVYLCASSLVTGGLGYEQYFGPGTRLTVT.

This clonotype was seen repeatedly, ten times or more. J is TRBJ2-2 and V is TRBV28; D uncertain. Germline loops: CDR1 MDHEN, CDR2 SYDVKM. V was shortened by 0 bases and J by 1 base, with 9 bases between the two germline ends. The CDR3 spans 16 residues. CDR3 amino acids: CASSLWVSLNTGELFF. As DNA, the CDR3 is TGTGCCAGCAGTTTATGGGTCAGTCTGAACACCGGGGAGCTGTTTTTT.

This clonotype was seen repeatedly, ten times or more. This rearrangement joins TRBV7-9 to TRBJ1-1; 10 bases match TRBD1. Germline lookup yields CDR1 SEHNR and CDR2 FQNEAQ (reference sequence). V lost 0 bases, J lost 0 bases, and 7 bases stayed unmatched. The CDR3 is made up of 18 amino acids. The CDR3 bases are TGTGCCAGCAGCTTAGCCTTAGGGACAGGGGAGTTGAACACTGAAGCTTTCTTT. It yields the protein CASSLALGTGELNTEAFF.

Concerning this clonotype itself: This could be a read error, since a much larger clone is one nucleotide away. The chain combines TRBV9 with TRBJ2-1; possible D gene TRBD2, 6 bases. Matching the DNA end better, TRBJ2-7 makes the J call doubtful. Germline values: CDR1 SGDLS, CDR2 YYNGEE. This CDR3 spans 15 amino acids. This chain's CDR3 is CASSPGVADYNEQYF. CDR3 sequence (DNA): TGTGCCAGCAGCCCAGGAGTAGCGGACTACAATGAGCAGTACTTC.

This clonotype was seen more than once but under ten times. The genes are TRBV20-1 and TRBJ2-7; maybe TRBD2 (6 bases). Trimming stripped 4 bases from V and 4 bases from J, with 14 bases between. This CDR3 has 13 amino acids. Germline loops: CDR1 DFQATT, CDR2 SNEGSKA (reference sequence). This CDR3 reads CSATLAIRYEQYF. CDR3 nucleotide sequence: TGCAGTGCTACACTAGCTATCCGTTACGAGCAGTACTTC.

A note on this clonotype: Given a much more abundant clone one base away, this may be a read error. The chain links TRBV7-3 to TRBJ1-2; D might be TRBD1 (6 bases). This CDR3 region has 14 residues. Germline CDR1 reads SGHTA; CDR2 reads FQGTGA. The V end was cut by 5 bases, the J end by 9 bases, with 19 bases between. CDR3 DNA sequence: TGTGCCAGCAGCCCCGAGGGGGGGGGCGGGAGCTACACCTTC. It is translated as CASSPEGGGGSYTF.

The chain recombines TRBV4-2 with TRBJ2-7; D perhaps matches TRBD2 (5 bases). This CDR3 is built from 16 residues. Between the trimmed V and J ends, which lost 0 bases and 3 bases, there was a span of 15 bases. Looked up from germline, CDR1 is LGHNA and CDR2 is YNFKEQ. The CDR3 is CASSQELLGPNYEQYF. In nucleotides, the CDR3 is TGTGCCAGCAGCCAAGAGCTACTAGGGCCCAACTACGAGCAGTACTTC.

About this clonotype: This may arise from a read error, as a much more abundant clone is one base away. This chain uses TRBV7-2 with TRBJ1-2, with D perhaps matching TRBD1 (6 bases). Germline lookup yields CDR1 SGHTA and CDR2 FQGNSA. This CDR3 contains 14 residues. CDR3 coding DNA: TGTGCCAGCAGGACAGGTCGGGGTGACTATGGCTACGCCTTC. This gives the protein CASRTGRGDYGYAF.

This clonotype came up many times. This sequence joins TRBV28 and TRBJ2-1, with D possibly TRBD1 on 5 matching bases. Trimming shortened V by 6 bases and J by 3 bases, and 21 bases separated the two germline ends. Looked up from germline, CDR1 is MDHEN and CDR2 is SYDVKM. The CDR3 has 17 amino acids. The CDR3 DNA reads as TGTGCCAGCAGGATAGGGGCCTTAGGCGCCGGCTACAATGAGCAGTTCTTC. Protein sequence: CASRIGALGAGYNEQFF.

At least ten counts were recorded for this clonotype. V gene TRBV6-1 combines with J gene TRBJ1-5; D is uncertain. V was shortened by 7 bases and J by 7 bases, with 14 bases between the two germline ends. The CDR3 is 13 residues long. From germline, CDR1 is MNHNS and CDR2 SASEGT. The CDR3 bases are TGTGCCAGCACGGACGGCGGTGGGCAGCCCCAGCATTTT. Translation: CASTDGGGQPQHF.